This paragraph covers one T cell receptor (beta chain) sequence. This clonotype showed up many times. The clone's antigen remains unknown. Nothing much larger sits one base from this clone, and base qualities are not available. The TCR beta CDR3 regions were amplified from RNA transcripts. The TCR CDR3 was subjected to a first round of RT-PCR using the HTBI primer set and the Qiagen OneStep RT-PCR kit. The libraries were constructed in a second round of multiplex PCR and then size-selected and purified. The libraries were sequenced on an Illumina HiSeq2000 using paired-end 100 bp reads. The paper's processing steps were these. SOAPnuke was used to process the raw data, throwing out any read that contained adapters or uncalled bases, had a mean Phred below 15, or lacked an exact constant-primer or identifier match. COPE v1.2.5 was used to merge the high-quality paired reads, and each unique nucleotide sequence was defined as a clonotype. Clonotypes were aligned to IMGT TRBV, TRBD and TRBJ reference segments using MiTCR v1.1. The analysis included only V-J combinations with a frequency above 0.0001, which together covered 99.2% of the repertoires. The TCS score was defined as the ratio of F50 (clonal expansion) to E x V (chaos), calculated using BLOSUM62-based TCRdist between CDR3 peptides within each V-J. Welch's t-statistics and random forest reduced roughly 540 V-J features to 10 to 15, which were used in a naive Bayes classifier (R e1071). Using fastp at Q25 and MiXCR, TCRdb reprocessed the public reads and kept productive beta chains. Rows merge per CDR3 protein into single entries with the most common DNA and genes. In this record, the V and J calls reflect TCRdb's handling and not the investigators' own analysis. The sample yields 400,000 to 500,000 distinct CDR3 sequences; roughly 13% were counted once. Of the sample, about 5% falls within the top ten clones.

At the junction V is shortened by 4 bases and J by 7 bases; bases outside the gene matches: 21. From the cysteine up to the phenylalanine, the CDR3 has a length of 19 residues. Only the CDR3 part of the read is kept: 57 bases, read in frame from the first base. This entry comes from a study of T cells in Graves' hyperthyroidism and ophthalmopathy (dated by TCRdb to the late 2010s). Describing the broader study: Peripheral blood was sampled at the time of initial diagnosis, prior to any treatment. To identify distinguishing TCR V-J signatures, a discovery cohort of 100 or so patients was used, comprising 40 to 45 with Graves' ophthalmopathy and some 57 with stable Graves' hyperthyroidism. Prospective prediction of ophthalmopathy was tested in an independent validation cohort of about 19 hyperthyroidism patients and 15 to 17 patients who later progressed to ophthalmopathy. The 75 to 100 discovery patients were randomly divided into training and test sets at a 7:3 ratio. The study also compared thyroid tissue and blood T-cell repertoires from 5 to 7 Graves' hyperthyroidism patients. Following sampling, methimazole starting at 30 mg daily was given to hyperthyroidism patients, and high-dose intravenous methylprednisolone was given to ophthalmopathy patients. The paper reports TCR Vbeta CDR3 sequencing of some 140 peripheral blood samples: around 41 ophthalmopathy, approximately 74 hyperthyroidism and 17 progressor patients.

Stable Graves' hyperthyroidism was defined as the absence of progression to ophthalmopathy over 18 months of follow-up. Hyperthyroidism patients were newly diagnosed, with disease duration under 2 months, and aged 18 to 65 years. The study excluded patients with uncontrolled infections, other autoimmune diseases, pregnancy or lactation. Diagnoses relied on clinical symptoms, serum thyroxine and TRAb, thyroid ultrasound and orbital computed tomography. Ficoll-Paque density gradient centrifugation was used to isolate PBMCs from 10 ml of fresh peripheral blood. Total RNA was extracted using Trizol reagent, and RNA quality was assessed on an Agilent 2100 Bioanalyzer. General conclusions and limits of the study: Blood samples also contained most of the expanded thyroid clonotypes (frequency above 0.001), which suggests that blood repertoires may reflect thyroid immune responses. No statistical method was used to set the sample size in advance, and investigators knew the group allocation. A model built on a 13 V-J signature distinguished ophthalmopathy from stable hyperthyroidism, reaching 85% to 90% sensitivity and about 81% specificity in cross-validation and 80%/75% in testing. In validation, the model predicted progression to ophthalmopathy with approximately 71% sensitivity and roughly 72% specificity, a median of around six months before onset.

The rearranged chain carries TRBV12-3 or TRBV12-4 and TRBJ2-2; the junction holds 7 bases that match TRBD2. Sequencing was performed on blood. The receptor comes from a woman aged 18-29 years with Graves' hyperthyroidism. The nucleotide sequence is given as TGTGCCAGCAGTTCCTCGTTAATAGCGGGCCCTCGTGGGGGCGGGGAGCTGTTTTTT. Its product reads: CASSSSLIAGPRGGGELFF.